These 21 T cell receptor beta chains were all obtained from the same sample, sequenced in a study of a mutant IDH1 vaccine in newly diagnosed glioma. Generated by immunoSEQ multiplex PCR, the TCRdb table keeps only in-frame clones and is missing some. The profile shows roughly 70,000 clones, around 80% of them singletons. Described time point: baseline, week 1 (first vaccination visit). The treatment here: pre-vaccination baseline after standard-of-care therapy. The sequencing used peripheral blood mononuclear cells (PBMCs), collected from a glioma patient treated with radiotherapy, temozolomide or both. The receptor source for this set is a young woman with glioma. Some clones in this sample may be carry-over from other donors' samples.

The CDR3 protein is CASRLTSGSSYEQYF. The CDR3 DNA reads as TGTGCCAGCAGGCTTACTAGCGGGAGCTCCTACGAGCAGTACTTC. The chain carries TRBV7-9 and TRBJ2-7; TRBD2 aligns across 11 bases. After removal of 6 bases from V and 0 bases from J, the junction contained 4 bases not matched to a gene. The CDR3 is made up of 15 amino acids. From germline, CDR1 is SEHNR and CDR2 FQNEAQ (reference sequence). The whole variable domain, remainder taken from reference TRBV7-9 and TRBJ2-7, is DTGVSQNPRHKITKRGQNVTFRCDPISEHNRLYWYRQTLGQGPEFLTYFQNEAQLEKSRLLSDRFSAERPKGSFSTLEIQRTEQGDSAMYLCASRLTSGSSYEQYFGPGTRLTVT.

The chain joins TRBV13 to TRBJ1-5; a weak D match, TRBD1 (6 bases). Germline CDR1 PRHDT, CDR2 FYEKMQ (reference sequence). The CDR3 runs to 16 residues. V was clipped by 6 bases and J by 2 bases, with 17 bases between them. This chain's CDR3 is CASSSAGVLGNQPQHF. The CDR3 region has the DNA TGTGCCAGCAGTTCAGCAGGGGTTTTGGGCAATCAGCCCCAGCATTTT.

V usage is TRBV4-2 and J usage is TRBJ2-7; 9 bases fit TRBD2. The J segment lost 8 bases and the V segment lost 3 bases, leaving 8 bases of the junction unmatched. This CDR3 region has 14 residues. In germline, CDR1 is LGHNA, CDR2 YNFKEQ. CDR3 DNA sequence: TGTGCCAGCAGCCAGGCCGGGACTAGCAACAAGCAGTACTTC. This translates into CASSQAGTSNKQYF.

CDR3 coding DNA: TGTGCCAGCAGCCAAGGGCAGGACAATCAGCCCCAGCATTTT. This codes for CASSQGQDNQPQHF. This chain connects TRBV4-2 to TRBJ1-5; D uncertain. Trimming took 1 base from V and 3 from J, leaving 7 bases between them. This CDR3 has 14 amino acids. The V gene's germline CDR1 is LGHNA and CDR2 YNFKEQ.

The CDR3 sequence: CASRAAGGPVTEAFF. Here the CDR3 DNA reads TGTGCCAGCAGAGCCGCGGGGGGCCCCGTCACTGAAGCTTTCTTT. V usage is TRBV5-6 and J usage is TRBJ1-1; the D gene is possibly TRBD1 (6 bases). In germline, CDR1 is SGHDT, CDR2 YYEEEE. V was shortened by 5 bases and J by 4 bases, with 18 bases between the two germline ends. This CDR3 is built from 15 residues.

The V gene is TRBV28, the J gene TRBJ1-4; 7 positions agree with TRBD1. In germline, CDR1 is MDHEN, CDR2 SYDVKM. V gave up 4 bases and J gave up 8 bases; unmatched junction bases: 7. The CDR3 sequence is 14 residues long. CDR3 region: CASSSLGQTEKLFF. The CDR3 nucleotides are TGTGCCAGCAGTTCCCTGGGACAGACCGAAAAACTGTTTTTT.

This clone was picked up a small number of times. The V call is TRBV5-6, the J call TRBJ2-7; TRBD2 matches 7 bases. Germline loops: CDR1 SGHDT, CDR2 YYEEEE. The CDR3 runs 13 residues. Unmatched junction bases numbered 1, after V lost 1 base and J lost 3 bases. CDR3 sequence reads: CASSLSSGYEQYF. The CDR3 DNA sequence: TGTGCCAGCAGCTTGTCTAGCGGCTACGAGCAGTACTTC. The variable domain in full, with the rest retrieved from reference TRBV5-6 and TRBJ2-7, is DAGVTQSPTHLIKTRGQQVTLRCSPKSGHDTVSWYQQALGQGPQFIFQYYEEEERQRGNFPDRFSGHQFPNYSSELNVNALLLGDSALYLCASSLSSGYEQYFGPGTRLTVT.

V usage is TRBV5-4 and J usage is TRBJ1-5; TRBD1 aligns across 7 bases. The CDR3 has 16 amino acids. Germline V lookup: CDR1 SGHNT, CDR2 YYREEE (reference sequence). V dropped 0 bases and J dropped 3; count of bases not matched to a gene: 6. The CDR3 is CASSLEGQRPNQPQHF. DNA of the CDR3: TGTGCCAGCAGCTTGGAGGGACAGAGGCCCAATCAGCCCCAGCATTTT.

The CDR3, as DNA: TGTGCCTCCTATTGGACTAGCGGGAGAGGGAATGAGCAGTTCTTC. Translated, it gives CASYWTSGRGNEQFF. The rearrangement joins TRBV30 to TRBJ2-1; 13 nucleotides align to TRBD2. Germline trimming cut 7 bases from V and 7 bases from J; bases unmatched to any gene: 10. The germline gives CDR1 GTSNPN, CDR2 SVGIG (reference sequence). This CDR3 contains 15 residues.

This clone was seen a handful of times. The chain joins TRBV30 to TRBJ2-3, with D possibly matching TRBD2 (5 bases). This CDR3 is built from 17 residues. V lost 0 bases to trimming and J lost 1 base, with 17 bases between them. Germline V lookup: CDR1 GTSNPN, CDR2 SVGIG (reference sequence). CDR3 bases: TGTGCCTGGAGTGTAGGGTTCCGGGCGGGTGGCACAGATACGCAGTATTTT. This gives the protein CAWSVGFRAGGTDTQYF.

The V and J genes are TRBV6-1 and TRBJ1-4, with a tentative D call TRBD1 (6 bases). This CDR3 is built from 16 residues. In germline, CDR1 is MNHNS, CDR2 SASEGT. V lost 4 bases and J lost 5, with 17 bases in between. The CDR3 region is CASSASSGGPNEKLFF. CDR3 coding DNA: TGTGCCAGCAGTGCTTCTTCCGGGGGGCCAAATGAAAAACTGTTTTTT.

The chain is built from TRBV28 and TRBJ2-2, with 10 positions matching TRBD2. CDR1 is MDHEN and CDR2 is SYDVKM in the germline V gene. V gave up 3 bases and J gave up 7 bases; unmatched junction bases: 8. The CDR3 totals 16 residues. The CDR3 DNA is TGTGCCAGCAGTTTCGGGGCTAGCGGGGGCGACGGGGAGCTGTTTTTT. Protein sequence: CASSFGASGGDGELFF.

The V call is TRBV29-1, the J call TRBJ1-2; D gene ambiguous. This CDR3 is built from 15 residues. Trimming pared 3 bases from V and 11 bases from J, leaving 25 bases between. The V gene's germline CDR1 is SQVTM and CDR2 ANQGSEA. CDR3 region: CSVERPKVEILTYTF. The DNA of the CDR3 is TGCAGCGTTGAGAGACCGAAGGTCGAAATCCTTACTTACACCTTC.

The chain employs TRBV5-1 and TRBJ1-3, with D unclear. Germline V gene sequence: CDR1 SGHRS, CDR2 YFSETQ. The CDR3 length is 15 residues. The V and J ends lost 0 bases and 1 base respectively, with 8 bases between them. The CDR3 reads CASSLDPESGNTIYF. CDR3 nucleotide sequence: TGCGCCAGCAGCTTGGATCCGGAATCTGGAAACACCATATATTTT.

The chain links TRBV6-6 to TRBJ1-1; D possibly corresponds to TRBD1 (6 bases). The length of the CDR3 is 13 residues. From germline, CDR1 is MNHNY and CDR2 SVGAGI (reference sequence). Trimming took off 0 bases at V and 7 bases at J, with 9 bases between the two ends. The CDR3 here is CASSYSTDSEAFF. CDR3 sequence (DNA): TGTGCCAGCAGTTACTCGACGGACAGTGAAGCTTTCTTT.

In DNA, the CDR3 is TGTGCTAGTGGCCCTTCCAGGACCGCTTACGAGCAGTACTTC. This encodes CASGPSRTAYEQYF. The chain couples TRBV12-5 to TRBJ2-7; D unclear. The germline V gene has CDR1 LGHNT and CDR2 FRNRAP. Trimming shortened V by 6 bases and J by 4 bases, and 16 bases separated the two germline ends. CDR3 size: 14 residues.

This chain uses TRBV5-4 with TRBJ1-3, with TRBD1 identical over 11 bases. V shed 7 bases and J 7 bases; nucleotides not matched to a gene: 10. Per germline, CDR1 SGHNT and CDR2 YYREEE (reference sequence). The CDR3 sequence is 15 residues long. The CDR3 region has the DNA TGTGCCAGCGGATGGGGGGGGGACAGGGGGAACACCATATATTTT. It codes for CASGWGGDRGNTIYF.

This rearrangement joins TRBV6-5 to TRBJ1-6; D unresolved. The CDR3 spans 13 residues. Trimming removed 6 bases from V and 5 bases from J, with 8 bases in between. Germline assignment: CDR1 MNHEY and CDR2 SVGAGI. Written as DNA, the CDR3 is TGTGCCAGCAGGGGTAGGGATAATTCACCCCTCCACTTT. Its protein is CASRGRDNSPLHF.

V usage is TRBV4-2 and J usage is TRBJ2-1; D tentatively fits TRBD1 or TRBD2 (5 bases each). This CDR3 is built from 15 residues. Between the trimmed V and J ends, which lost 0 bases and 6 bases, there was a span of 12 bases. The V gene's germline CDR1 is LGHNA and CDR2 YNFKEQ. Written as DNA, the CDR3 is TGTGCCAGCAGCCAAGAATTGGGGGAAGTCAATGAGCAGTTCTTC. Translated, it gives CASSQELGEVNEQFF.

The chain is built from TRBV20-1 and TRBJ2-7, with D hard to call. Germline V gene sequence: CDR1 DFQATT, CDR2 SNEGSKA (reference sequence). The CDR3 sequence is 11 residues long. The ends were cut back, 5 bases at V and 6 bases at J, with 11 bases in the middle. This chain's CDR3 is CSAFDWSEQYF. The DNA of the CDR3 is TGCAGTGCTTTCGACTGGAGCGAGCAGTACTTC.

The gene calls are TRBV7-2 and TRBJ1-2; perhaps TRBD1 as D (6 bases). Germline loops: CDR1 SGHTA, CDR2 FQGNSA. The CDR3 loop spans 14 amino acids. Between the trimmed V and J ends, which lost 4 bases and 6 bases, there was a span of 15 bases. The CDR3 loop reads CASSSSPQGNGYTF. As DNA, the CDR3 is TGTGCCAGCAGCTCCAGCCCACAGGGCAATGGCTACACCTTC.